The rows below give T cell receptor beta chains drawn from one sample of a study of T cells in localized non-small cell lung cancer. Produced via immunoSEQ multiplex PCR; TCRdb's table is partial and in-frame only. The sample shows over 2,000 clones, around 40% of them seen only once. The sequenced sample was normal lung tissue next to the tumor, obtained before any cancer treatment. The source of these receptors is a male donor aged 60 or over with stage I lung adenocarcinoma. CDR3s include the opening cysteine and the closing phenylalanine or tryptophan. Fields, in order: clone size, D gene, J gene, V gene, CDR3 protein, CDR3 DNA. D genes are given only for firm matches. A row's size may be missing; if present it is once, few, many or a size class.

>few|TRBD2|TRBJ2-7|TRBV30
CAWSRLAGGGEQYF
TGTGCCTGGAGTCGACTAGCGGGTGGCGGCGAGCAGTACTTC
>few|NA|TRBJ1-2|TRBV6-8
CAVSGGGLRGYTF
TGTGCCGTCTCTGGAGGGGGTTTAAGGGGCTACACCTTC
>once|TRBD1|TRBJ2-7|TRBV30
CAWVMTGGPYEQYF
TGTGCCTGGGTAATGACAGGGGGTCCCTACGAGCAGTACTTC
>few|NA|TRBJ1-5|TRBV28
CASSYTEGFEGQYQPQHF
TGTGCCAGCAGTTACACGGAGGGGTTTGAGGGGCAATATCAGCCCCAGCATTTT
>NA|NA|TRBJ2-7|TRBV14
CASSQGFEAYYEQYF
TGTGCCAGCAGCCAAGGTTTTGAGGCCTACTACGAGCAGTACTTC
>NA|NA|TRBJ1-2|TRBV29-1
CSVEDLVYGINYGYTF
TGCAGCGTTGAAGATCTTGTATACGGGATTAACTATGGCTACACCTTC
>NA|NA|TRBJ2-6|TRBV19
CASSIDGGSGANVLTF
TGTGCCAGTAGTATAGATGGGGGCTCTGGGGCCAACGTCCTGACTTTC
>NA|TRBD1|TRBJ2-2|TRBV6-4
CASRRQGNTGELFF
TGTGCCAGCAGGAGACAGGGAAACACCGGGGAGCTGTTTTTT
>few|NA|TRBJ1-1|TRBV6-8
CASSYMGKNTEAFF
TGTGCCAGCAGTTACATGGGGAAGAACACTGAAGCTTTCTTT
>once|TRBD1|TRBJ1-2|TRBV18
CASSPTTGEYNGYTF
TGTGCCAGCTCACCAACGACAGGGGAATATAATGGCTACACCTTC
>medium-sized|TRBD2|TRBJ2-3|TRBV11-3
CASSVRTSGGRIQYF
TGTGCCAGCAGCGTCCGGACTAGCGGGGGGCGGATCCAGTATTTT
>few|NA|TRBJ1-1|TRBV6-8
CASRQVQDTEAFF
TGTGCCAGCAGGCAGGTACAGGACACTGAAGCTTTCTTT
>NA|TRBD1|TRBJ1-1|TRBV18
CASSPRGETEAFF
TGTGCCAGCTCACCCAGGGGGGAAACTGAAGCTTTCTTT
>NA|TRBD2|TRBJ2-7|TRBV14
CASSRLAGRTYEQYF
TGTGCCAGCAGCCGACTAGCGGGTCGTACCTACGAGCAGTACTTC
>NA|TRBD2|TRBJ2-1|TRBV6-8
CASGTSGGIRYNEQFF
TGTGCCAGCGGGACTAGCGGGGGGATTCGCTACAATGAGCAGTTCTTC